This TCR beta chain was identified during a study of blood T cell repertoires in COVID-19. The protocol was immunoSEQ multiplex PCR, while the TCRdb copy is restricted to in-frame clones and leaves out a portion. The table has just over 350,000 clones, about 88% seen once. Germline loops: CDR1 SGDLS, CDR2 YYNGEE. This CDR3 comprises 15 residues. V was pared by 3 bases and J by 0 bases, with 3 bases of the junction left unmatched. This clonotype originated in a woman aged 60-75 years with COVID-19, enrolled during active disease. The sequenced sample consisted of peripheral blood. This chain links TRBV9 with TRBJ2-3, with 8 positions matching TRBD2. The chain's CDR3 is CASSGGLVSTDTQYF. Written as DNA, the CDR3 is TGTGCCAGCAGCGGGGGACTAGTTAGCACAGATACGCAGTATTTT.